This is a list of T cell receptor beta chains from one sample in a study of T cell responses to AZD1222 COVID-19 vaccine. Using immunoSEQ multiplex PCR, the repertoire was profiled, and TCRdb retains in-frame clones only, with some absent. The sample lists approximately 110,000 clones; around 90% were seen once. The sequenced sample was peripheral blood, obtained on day 0 of AZD1222 vaccination. Every receptor here comes from an adult in good health. CDR3s include the opening cysteine and the closing phenylalanine or tryptophan. D genes are given only for firm matches. Not every row has a clone size; where given, it reads once, few, many or a size class.

D	V	J	size	CDR3	DNA
NA	TRBV7-8	TRBJ1-6	NA	CASSLEGWNSPLHF	TGTGCCAGCAGCTTGGAGGGGTGGAATTCACCCCTCCACTTT
NA	TRBV10-2	TRBJ1-4	NA	CASRPEVANEKLFF	TGCGCCAGCCGCCCCGAGGTAGCTAATGAAAAACTGTTTTTT
NA	TRBV19	TRBJ1-5	few	CASSSQGGNQPQHF	TGTGCCAGTAGTTCACAAGGAGGCAATCAGCCCCAGCATTTT
TRBD1	TRBV5-4	TRBJ2-7	NA	CASSWRDRAYEQYF	TGTGCCAGCAGCTGGCGGGACAGGGCGTACGAGCAGTACTTC
NA	TRBV11-2	TRBJ1-1	NA	CASSALHTNTEAFF	TGTGCCAGCAGCGCACTCCACACGAACACTGAAGCTTTCTTT
TRBD1	TRBV5-1	TRBJ2-1	once	CASSPRDREVQFF	TGCGCCAGCAGCCCTAGGGACAGGGAGGTGCAGTTCTTC
NA	TRBV6-2/TRBV6-3	TRBJ2-3	NA	CASSSLGPDTQYF	TGTGCCAGCAGTTCACTCGGACCCGATACGCAGTATTTT
TRBD1	TRBV4-3	TRBJ1-2	NA	CASSQAGTGAANYGYTF	TGCGCCAGCAGCCAGGCCGGGACAGGGGCAGCTAACTATGGCTACACCTTC
TRBD1	TRBV5-1	TRBJ1-2	NA	CASSLGTGVYGYTF	TGCGCCAGCAGCTTGGGAACAGGGGTCTATGGCTACACCTTC
NA	TRBV20-1	TRBJ1-4	NA	CSARVGEKLFF	TGCAGTGCTAGGGTTGGTGAAAAACTGTTTTTT
NA	TRBV29-1	TRBJ2-7	few	CSVGLQSYEQYF	TGCAGCGTTGGGCTACAATCCTACGAGCAGTACTTC
TRBD1	TRBV6-5	TRBJ2-1	once	CASSSQGASFDEQFF	TGTGCCAGCAGCTCGCAGGGGGCTAGTTTCGATGAGCAGTTCTTC
TRBD1	TRBV6-4	TRBJ1-2	NA	CASSDSPTGDYGYTF	TGTGCCAGCAGTGACTCTCCGACAGGGGACTATGGCTACACCTTC
NA	TRBV19	TRBJ1-2	NA	CASSIVAAGAYGYTF	TGTGCCAGTAGTATAGTGGCGGCGGGGGCTTATGGCTACACCTTC
TRBD1	TRBV10-3	TRBJ2-5	NA	CAISSQGAGETQYF	TGTGCCATCAGTTCACAGGGGGCCGGGGAGACCCAGTACTTC
NA	TRBV3-1/TRBV3-2	TRBJ2-3	once	CASSRTGQIPSTDTQYF	TGTGCCAGCAGCCGTACAGGTCAGATTCCAAGCACAGATACGCAGTATTTT
NA	TRBV5-6	TRBJ1-1	NA	CASSSDNHGRAFF	TGTGCCAGCAGCTCCGACAACCACGGCAGAGCTTTCTTT
NA	TRBV19	TRBJ2-7	NA	CASTAGYFEQYF	TGTGCCAGTACCGCAGGGTACTTCGAGCAGTACTTC
NA	TRBV4-1	TRBJ2-7	NA	CASSPSRTDPYEQYF	TGCGCCAGCAGCCCCTCCCGGACAGACCCCTACGAGCAGTACTTC
TRBD1	TRBV19	TRBJ1-1	NA	CATSGTENTEAFF	TGTGCCACTTCGGGGACAGAGAACACTGAAGCTTTCTTT
NA	TRBV19	TRBJ2-7	NA	CASSFGIGSYEQYF	TGTGCCAGTAGTTTCGGGATAGGTTCCTACGAGCAGTACTTC
NA	TRBV9	TRBJ1-1	NA	CASGRPGTEAFF	TGTGCCAGCGGGAGACCAGGAACTGAAGCTTTCTTT
TRBD1	TRBV10-3	TRBJ1-5	NA	CAIGQGVGGNQPQHF	TGTGCCATCGGACAGGGAGTGGGAGGCAATCAGCCCCAGCATTTT
NA	TRBV4-2	TRBJ2-1	NA	CASSQDVAGSYNEQFF	TGTGCCAGCAGCCAAGATGTGGCGGGTTCCTACAATGAGCAGTTCTTC
NA	TRBV5-5	TRBJ1-2	NA	CASSLGIGGNHNYGYTF	TGTGCCAGCAGCTTGGGTATAGGGGGGAACCATAACTATGGCTACACCTTC
TRBD1	TRBV7-9	TRBJ1-2	NA	CASSLPPGQTYTF	TGTGCCAGCAGCTTGCCACCGGGACAGACTTACACCTTC
NA	TRBV5-1	TRBJ1-1	NA	CASSLRDRTNTEAFF	TGCGCCAGCAGCTTGAGGGATCGGACGAACACTGAAGCTTTCTTT
NA	TRBV27	TRBJ1-5	NA	CASSLRGAGSNQPQHF	TGTGCCAGCAGTCTACGGGGGGCGGGAAGCAATCAGCCCCAGCATTTT
TRBD1	TRBV5-6	TRBJ1-1	NA	CASGQAQGTEAFF	TGTGCCAGCGGACAGGCCCAGGGAACTGAAGCTTTCTTT
TRBD1	TRBV4-1	TRBJ1-1	NA	CASSHSPNRGPLNTEAFF	TGCGCCAGCAGCCATTCTCCCAACAGGGGGCCGCTGAACACTGAAGCTTTCTTT
TRBD1	TRBV6-5	TRBJ1-2	NA	CASSPTGVTYGYTF	TGTGCCAGCAGCCCCACAGGGGTTACCTATGGCTACACCTTC
NA	TRBV11-2	TRBJ2-2	NA	CASSLSVPRAGELFF	TGTGCCAGCAGCTTGTCGGTCCCGCGAGCCGGGGAGCTGTTTTTT
NA	TRBV5-1	TRBJ1-1	NA	CASSLDFQVPEAFF	TGCGCCAGCAGCTTGGACTTTCAAGTCCCTGAAGCTTTCTTT
NA	TRBV19	TRBJ1-2	NA	CASSIRGNYGYTF	TGTGCCAGTAGTATCCGGGGGAACTATGGCTACACCTTC
NA	TRBV6-6	TRBJ1-1	NA	CASSLQGPGAFF	TGTGCCAGCAGTCTTCAAGGCCCCGGGGCTTTCTTT
TRBD1	TRBV19	TRBJ1-1	NA	CASSTGGWATEAFF	TGTGCCAGTAGTACAGGGGGCTGGGCCACTGAAGCTTTCTTT
NA	TRBV11-2	TRBJ2-4	NA	CASSSRLAKNIQYF	TGTGCCAGCAGCTCGCGTTTAGCCAAAAACATTCAGTACTTC
NA	TRBV10-3	TRBJ2-5	once	CAIRSPQQETQYF	TGTGCCATCAGGTCCCCACAGCAAGAGACCCAGTACTTC
TRBD1	TRBV4-2	TRBJ2-2	once	CASSQEAGGNTGELFF	TGTGCCAGCAGCCAAGAGGCAGGGGGGAACACCGGGGAGCTGTTTTTT
NA	TRBV4-2	TRBJ2-3	NA	CASSQDPAGTTDTQYF	TGTGCCAGCAGCCAAGATCCAGCGGGTACGACAGATACGCAGTATTTT
NA	TRBV7-9	TRBJ2-7	NA	CASSRSRRVDDEQYF	TGTGCCAGCAGCCGTTCCCGCCGGGTGGACGACGAGCAGTACTTC
TRBD1	TRBV5-1	TRBJ2-3	NA	CASSFRGHGDTQYF	TGCGCCAGCAGCTTCAGGGGGCACGGAGATACGCAGTATTTT
NA	TRBV2	TRBJ2-3	NA	CASSGTGRITDTQYF	TGTGCCAGCAGTGGAACGGGCAGAATCACAGATACGCAGTATTTT
NA	TRBV12-3/TRBV12-4	TRBJ1-1	NA	CASSFTANTEAFF	TGTGCCAGCAGTTTTACGGCGAACACTGAAGCTTTCTTT
NA	TRBV7-9	TRBJ2-7	NA	CASGPAEQYF	TGTGCCAGCGGTCCTGCCGAGCAGTACTTC
NA	TRBV12-5	TRBJ2-7	NA	CASGLVTYEQYF	TGTGCTAGTGGTTTGGTAACCTACGAGCAGTACTTC
NA	TRBV7-2	TRBJ1-4	once	CASSQGQQNEKLFF	TGTGCCAGCAGCCAGGGACAACAAAATGAAAAACTGTTTTTT
TRBD1	TRBV3-1/TRBV3-2	TRBJ1-6	NA	CASSPRQGYSPLHF	TGTGCCAGCAGCCCCAGACAGGGGTATTCACCCCTCCACTTT
TRBD1	TRBV7-9	TRBJ2-5	NA	CASSLLGQGRETQYF	TGTGCCAGCAGCTTATTGGGACAGGGGCGAGAGACCCAGTACTTC
NA	TRBV5-4	TRBJ1-1	NA	CASSLGRGAAEAFF	TGTGCCAGCAGCTTGGGAAGGGGCGCCGCTGAAGCTTTCTTT
TRBD1	TRBV5-1	TRBJ1-1	few	CASSLGQGGTEAFF	TGCGCCAGCAGCTTGGGACAGGGGGGCACTGAAGCTTTCTTT
TRBD1	TRBV9	TRBJ1-2	once	CASSEPGTGGGYGYTF	TGTGCCAGCAGCGAGCCCGGGACAGGGGGCGGCTATGGCTACACCTTC
NA	TRBV27	TRBJ2-1	NA	CASGPGRSLDEQFF	TGTGCCAGCGGGCCGGGACGCAGTTTGGATGAGCAGTTCTTC
NA	TRBV11-2	TRBJ1-5	NA	CASSLDLVGGVGQPQHF	TGTGCCAGCAGCTTAGATCTAGTTGGAGGGGTTGGTCAGCCCCAGCATTTT
NA	TRBV15	TRBJ2-3	NA	CATSSLPGGRTDTQYF	TGTGCCACCAGCAGCCTTCCCGGGGGCCGCACAGATACGCAGTATTTT
NA	TRBV20-1	TRBJ1-6	NA	CSASRTADNSPLHF	TGCAGTGCTAGTAGGACGGCCGATAATTCACCCCTCCACTTT
NA	TRBV5-6	TRBJ1-5	NA	CASSVTGLSSNQPQHF	TGTGCCAGCAGCGTAACAGGTCTATCTAGCAATCAGCCCCAGCATTTT